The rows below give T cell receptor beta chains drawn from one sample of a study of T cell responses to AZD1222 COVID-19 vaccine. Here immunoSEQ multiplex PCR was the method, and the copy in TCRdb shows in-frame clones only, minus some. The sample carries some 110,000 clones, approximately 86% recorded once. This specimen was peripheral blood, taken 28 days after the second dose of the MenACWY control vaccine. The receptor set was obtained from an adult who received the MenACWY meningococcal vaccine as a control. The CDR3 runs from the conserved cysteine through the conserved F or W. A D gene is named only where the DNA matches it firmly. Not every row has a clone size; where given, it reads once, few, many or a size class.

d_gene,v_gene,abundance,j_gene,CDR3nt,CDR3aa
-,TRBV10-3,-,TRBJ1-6,TGTGCCATCAGAACGACAGGTGCAAATTCACCCCTCCACTTT,CAIRTTGANSPLHF
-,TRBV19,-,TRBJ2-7,TGTGCCAGTAGTATGGGCGGAGGGCAGTACTTC,CASSMGGGQYF
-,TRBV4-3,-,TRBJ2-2,TGCGCCAGCAGCCAAGATAACCAGTACACCGGGGAGCTGTTTTTT,CASSQDNQYTGELFF
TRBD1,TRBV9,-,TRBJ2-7,TGTGCCAGCAGCGTAGCACAGGGGGGCTACGAGCAGTACTTC,CASSVAQGGYEQYF
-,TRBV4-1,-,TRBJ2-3,TGCGCCAGCAGCCCGACTGTTAACACAGATACGCAGTATTTT,CASSPTVNTDTQYF
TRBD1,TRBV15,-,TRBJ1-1,TGTGCCACCCTCGACAGGGGGCGGACTGAAGCTTTCTTT,CATLDRGRTEAFF
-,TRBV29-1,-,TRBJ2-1,TGCAGCGTTGAATTTCGCGGGGACTCCTACAATGAGCAGTTCTTC,CSVEFRGDSYNEQFF
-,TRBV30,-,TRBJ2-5,TGTGCCTGGAGTGGAGGACTTCAAGAGACCCAGTACTTC,CAWSGGLQETQYF
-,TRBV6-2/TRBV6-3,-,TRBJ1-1,TGTGCCAGCAGTCGGGCAGGGTTCATACCTATGAACACTGAAGCTTTCTTT,CASSRAGFIPMNTEAFF
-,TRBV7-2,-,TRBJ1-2,TGTGCCAGCAGCTTAGGAGGATCACAAAGGGGCTACACCTTC,CASSLGGSQRGYTF
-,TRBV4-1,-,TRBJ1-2,TGCGCCAGCAGCCAAGAAGGCAGGGCTAACTATGGCTACACCTTC,CASSQEGRANYGYTF
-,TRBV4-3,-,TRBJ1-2,TGCGCCAGCAGCCAAAACCAGGAGTGGAACTATGGCTACACCTTC,CASSQNQEWNYGYTF
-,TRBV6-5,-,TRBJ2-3,TGTGCCAGCAGTATTTCCGGGTCCACAGATACGCAGTATTTT,CASSISGSTDTQYF
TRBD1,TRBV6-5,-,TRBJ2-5,TGTGCCAGCAGGGGGGACAGGGGGCGCCAAGAGACCCAGTACTTC,CASRGDRGRQETQYF
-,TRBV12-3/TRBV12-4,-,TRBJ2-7,TGTGCCAGCAGCCCCTGGGGGGGGCACGAGCAGTACTTC,CASSPWGGHEQYF
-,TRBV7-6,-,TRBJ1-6,TGTGCCAGCAGCTTGAACCCAAAATTGGGGGCATCACCCCTCCACTTT,CASSLNPKLGASPLHF
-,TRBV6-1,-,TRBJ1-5,TGTGCCAGCAGTGACCGCCGCAATCAGCCCCAGCATTTT,CASSDRRNQPQHF
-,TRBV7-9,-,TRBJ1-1,TGTGCCAGCAGCTTAGTAGGGAACACTGAAGCTTTCTTT,CASSLVGNTEAFF
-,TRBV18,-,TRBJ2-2,TGTGCCAGCTCACCTTCGTTAGGCAACACCGGGGAGCTGTTTTTT,CASSPSLGNTGELFF
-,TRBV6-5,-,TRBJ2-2,TGTGCCAGCAGGAAACCAGGGGGAGGAACCGGGGAGCTGTTTTTT,CASRKPGGGTGELFF
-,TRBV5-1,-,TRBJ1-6,TGCGCCAGCAGCTGGAACCGGGCCGACTATAATTCACCCCTCCACTTT,CASSWNRADYNSPLHF
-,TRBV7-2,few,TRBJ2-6,TGTGCCAGCAGCTTAAGGTCAAAGGGAACCTCTGGGGCCAACGTCCTGACTTTC,CASSLRSKGTSGANVLTF
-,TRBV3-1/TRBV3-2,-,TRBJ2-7,TGTGCCAGCAGCCAATCAGGGGTACAGTACTTC,CASSQSGVQYF
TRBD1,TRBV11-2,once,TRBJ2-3,TGTGCCAGCAGTCAGACAGGGGCCCTTCTTTCAGATACGCAGTATTTT,CASSQTGALLSDTQYF
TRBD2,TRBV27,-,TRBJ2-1,TGTGCCAGCAGTAAGAGGGCACTAGCGGGGGCCATGCAAACAAATGAGCAGTTCTTC,CASSKRALAGAMQTNEQFF
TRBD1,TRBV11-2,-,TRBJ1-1,TGTGCCAGCAGCTTAGCGACAGGGGAGAACACTGAAGCTTTCTTT,CASSLATGENTEAFF
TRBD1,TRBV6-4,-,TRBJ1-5,TGTGCCAGCAGTGACGCCCACAGGGGAATACATCAGCCCCAGCATTTT,CASSDAHRGIHQPQHF
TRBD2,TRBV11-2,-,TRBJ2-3,TGTGCCAGCAGCTTTGGCGGGGGGACGGAGGATACGCAGTATTTT,CASSFGGGTEDTQYF
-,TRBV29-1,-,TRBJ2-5,TGCAGCGGACTGATAGGGGGAGCCCAGTACTTC,CSGLIGGAQYF
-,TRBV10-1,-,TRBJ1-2,TGCGCCAGCAGTGAGAAGGGGGTAGGATTATATGGCTACACCTTC,CASSEKGVGLYGYTF
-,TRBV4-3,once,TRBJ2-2,TGCGCCAGCAGCCAGCTGGGACAGAACACCGGGGAGCTGTTTTTT,CASSQLGQNTGELFF
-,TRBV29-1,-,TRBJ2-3,TGCAGCGTGGCGATTGGGAGGTCAGATACGCAGTATTTT,CSVAIGRSDTQYF
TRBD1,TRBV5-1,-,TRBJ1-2,TGCGCCAGCAGCTCCGGACAGGGCTATGGCTACACCTTC,CASSSGQGYGYTF
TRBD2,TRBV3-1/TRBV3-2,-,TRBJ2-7,TGTGCCAGCAGCCAGGGCCGACTAGCGGGGACCTCCTACGAGCAGTACTTC,CASSQGRLAGTSYEQYF
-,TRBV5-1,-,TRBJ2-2,TGCGCCAGCAGCTTCCAGGGTTCCGGGGAGCTGTTTTTT,CASSFQGSGELFF
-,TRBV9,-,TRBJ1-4,TGTGCCAGCAGCCCCTCCCCGCAGGAAAAACTGTTTTTT,CASSPSPQEKLFF
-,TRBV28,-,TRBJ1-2,TGTGCCAGCAGTTTATCCGGACAGAACTATGGCTACACCTTC,CASSLSGQNYGYTF
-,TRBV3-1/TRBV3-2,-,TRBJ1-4,TGTGCCAGCAGCCAAAACCTGGACGGAATCAATGAAAAACTGTTTTTT,CASSQNLDGINEKLFF
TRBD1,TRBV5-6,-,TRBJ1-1,TGTGCCAGCAGCTTGGAGAATGGTTGGACAGGGCTGAACACTGAAGCTTTCTTT,CASSLENGWTGLNTEAFF
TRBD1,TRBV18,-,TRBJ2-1,TGTGCCAGCTCACGAAGGGACAGGGGTAATGAGCAGTTCTTC,CASSRRDRGNEQFF
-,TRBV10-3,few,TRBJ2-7,TGTGCCATCAGCACCAGGACGGAATCCTACGAGCAGTACTTC,CAISTRTESYEQYF
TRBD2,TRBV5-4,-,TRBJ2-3,TGTGCCAGCAGCTTGAGTGGGCTAGCGGGGGGGTCTAGCACAGATACGCAGTATTTT,CASSLSGLAGGSSTDTQYF
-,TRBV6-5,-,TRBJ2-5,TGTGCCAGCAGTTACTCGATTTCGCAGTCAGAAGAGACCCAGTACTTC,CASSYSISQSEETQYF
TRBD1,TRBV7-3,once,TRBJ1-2,TGTGCCAGCAGCGCGGGACAGGGGGGCGCGGGGTATGGCTACACCTTC,CASSAGQGGAGYGYTF
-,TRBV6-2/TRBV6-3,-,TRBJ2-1,TGTGCCAGCAGTTTTGGATCGCTTTACAATGAGCAGTTCTTC,CASSFGSLYNEQFF
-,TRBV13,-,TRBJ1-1,TGTGCCAGCAGCTTAGCCGCTGAAGCTTTCTTT,CASSLAAEAFF
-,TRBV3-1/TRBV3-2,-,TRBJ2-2,TGTGCCAGCAGCCGACGGCCGAACACCGGGGAGCTGTTTTTT,CASSRRPNTGELFF
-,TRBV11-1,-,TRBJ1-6,TGTGCCAGCAGCTTAGCGGGGGCTACTACGAACAGACCTAATTCACCCCTCCACTTT,CASSLAGATTNRPNSPLHF
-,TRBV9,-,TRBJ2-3,TGTGCCAGCAGCGACCTGGGAGATACGCAGTATTTT,CASSDLGDTQYF
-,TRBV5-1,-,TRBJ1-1,TGCGCCAGCAGCTCTAACCTCGCCGGGACCAACACTGAAGCTTTCTTT,CASSSNLAGTNTEAFF
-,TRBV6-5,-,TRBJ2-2,TGTGCCAGCAGTTACTCGGAGGGAGCCGGGGAGCTGTTTTTT,CASSYSEGAGELFF
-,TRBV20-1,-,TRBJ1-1,TGCAGTGCCACCTACACTGAAGCTTTCTTT,CSATYTEAFF
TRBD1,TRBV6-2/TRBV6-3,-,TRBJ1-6,TGTGCCAGCAGTCTGGGAGGACAGGGGAGCTCCTATAATTCACCCCTCCACTTT,CASSLGGQGSSYNSPLHF
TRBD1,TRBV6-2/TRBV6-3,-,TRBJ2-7,TGTGCCAGCAGTTACGCCGTAGGGGACAGCTACCTCTACGAGCAGTACTTC,CASSYAVGDSYLYEQYF
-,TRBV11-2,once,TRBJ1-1,TGTGCCAGCAGCCAAGAGGGAGGCACTGAAGCTTTCTTT,CASSQEGGTEAFF